This T cell receptor beta chain was retrieved from a study of T cell responses to AZD1222 COVID-19 vaccine. Sequenced by immunoSEQ multiplex PCR; TCRdb stores in-frame clones only, minus some. The data contain under 70,000 clones, more than 75% of them singletons. This clone appeared a single time. The length of the CDR3 is 16 residues. V lost 0 bases to trimming and J lost 0 bases, with 10 bases between them. Germline V gene sequence: CDR1 WNHNN, CDR2 SYGVQD (reference sequence). This chain connects TRBV10-1 to TRBJ2-3; D is uncertain. This TCR derives from an adult who received the AZD1222 COVID-19 vaccine. The starting material was peripheral blood, obtained 28 days after the second AZD1222 dose. CDR3 residues: CASSESEVPSTDTQYF. In DNA, the CDR3 is TGCGCCAGCAGTGAGTCCGAAGTGCCTAGCACAGATACGCAGTATTTT.